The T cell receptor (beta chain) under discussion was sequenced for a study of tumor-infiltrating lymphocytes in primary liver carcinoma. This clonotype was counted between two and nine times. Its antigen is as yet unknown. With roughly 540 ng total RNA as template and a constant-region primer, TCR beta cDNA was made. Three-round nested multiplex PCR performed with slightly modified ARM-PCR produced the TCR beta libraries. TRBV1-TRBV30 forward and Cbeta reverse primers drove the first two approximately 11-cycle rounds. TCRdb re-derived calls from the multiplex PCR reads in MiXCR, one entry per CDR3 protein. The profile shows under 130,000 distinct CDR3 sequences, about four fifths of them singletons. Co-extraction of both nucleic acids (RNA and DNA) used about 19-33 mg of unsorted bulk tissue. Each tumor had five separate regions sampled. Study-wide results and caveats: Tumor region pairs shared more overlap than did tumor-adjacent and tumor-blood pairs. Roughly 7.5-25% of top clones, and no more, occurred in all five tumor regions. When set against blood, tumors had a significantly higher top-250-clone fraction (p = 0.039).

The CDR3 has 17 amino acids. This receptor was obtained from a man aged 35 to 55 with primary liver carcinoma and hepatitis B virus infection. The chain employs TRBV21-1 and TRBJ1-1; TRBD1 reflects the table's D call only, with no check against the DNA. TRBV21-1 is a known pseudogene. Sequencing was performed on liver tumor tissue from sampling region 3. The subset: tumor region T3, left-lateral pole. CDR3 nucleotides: TGTGCCAGCAGCAAAGAGGGGCCAGGGGGTTTAATCGCTGAAGCTTTCTTT. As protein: CASSKEGPGGLIAEAFF.